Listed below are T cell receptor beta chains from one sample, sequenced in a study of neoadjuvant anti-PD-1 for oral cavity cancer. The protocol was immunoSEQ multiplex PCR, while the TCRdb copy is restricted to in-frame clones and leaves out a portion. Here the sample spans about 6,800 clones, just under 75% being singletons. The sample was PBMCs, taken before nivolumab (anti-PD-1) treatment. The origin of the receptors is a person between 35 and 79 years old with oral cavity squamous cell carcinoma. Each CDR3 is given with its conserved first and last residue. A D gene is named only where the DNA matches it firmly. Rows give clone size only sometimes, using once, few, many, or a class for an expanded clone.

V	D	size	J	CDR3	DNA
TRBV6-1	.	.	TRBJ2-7	CASSESGNPYEQYF	TGTGCCAGCAGTGAGTCCGGAAACCCCTACGAGCAGTACTTC
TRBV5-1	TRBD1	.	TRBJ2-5	CASSLSGQGSETQYF	TGCGCCAGCAGCTTGAGCGGACAGGGGAGTGAGACCCAGTACTTC
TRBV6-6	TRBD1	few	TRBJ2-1	CATTPGQGTNEQFF	TGTGCCACCACGCCGGGACAGGGCACGAATGAGCAGTTCTTC
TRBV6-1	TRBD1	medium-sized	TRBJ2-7	CASSEVETGGYEQYF	TGTGCCAGCAGTGAAGTCGAGACAGGGGGGTACGAGCAGTACTTC
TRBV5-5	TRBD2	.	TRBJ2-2	CASSPGTSGGETGELFF	TGTGCCAGCAGCCCCGGGACTAGCGGGGGTGAAACCGGGGAGCTGTTTTTT
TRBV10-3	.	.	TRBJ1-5	CAISEIGSNQPQHF	TGTGCCATCAGTGAGATAGGTAGCAATCAGCCCCAGCATTTT
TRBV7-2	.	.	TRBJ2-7	CASSSPWNEQYF	TGTGCCAGCAGCTCTCCTTGGAACGAGCAGTACTTC
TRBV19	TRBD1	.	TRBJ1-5	CASSRKGQAYTLRGNQPQHF	TGTGCCAGTAGCCGGAAAGGACAGGCCTATACTTTGAGGGGCAATCAGCCCCAGCATTTT
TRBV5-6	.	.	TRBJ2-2	CASSFGGRSGELFF	TGTGCCAGCAGCTTCGGTGGAAGGAGCGGGGAGCTGTTTTTT
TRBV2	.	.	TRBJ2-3	CASSDMRGNQPQYF	TGTGCCAGCAGTGATATGAGGGGCAATCAGCCCCAGTATTTT
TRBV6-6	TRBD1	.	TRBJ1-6	CASSKPGQGFSPLHF	TGTGCCAGCAGTAAGCCGGGACAGGGGTTTTCACCCCTCCACTTT
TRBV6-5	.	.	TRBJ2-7	CASSYSGARSYEQYF	TGTGCCAGCAGTTACTCGGGGGCCCGATCCTACGAGCAGTACTTC
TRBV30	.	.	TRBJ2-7	CAWSFSGYTYEQYF	TGTGCCTGGAGTTTCTCAGGTTACACCTACGAGCAGTACTTC
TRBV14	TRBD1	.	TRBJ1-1	CASSLSTGTEAFF	TGTGCCAGCAGCCTATCGACAGGGACTGAAGCTTTCTTT
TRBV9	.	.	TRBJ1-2	CASSAGKSGYTF	TGTGCCAGCAGCGCCGGGAAGTCGGGCTACACCTTC
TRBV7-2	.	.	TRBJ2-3	CASTRNNRADTQYF	TGTGCCAGCACGCGTAACAACAGGGCAGATACGCAGTATTTT
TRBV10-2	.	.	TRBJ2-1	CASSESSGSYNEQFF	TGCGCCAGCAGTGAGTCTAGCGGTTCCTACAATGAGCAGTTCTTC